This T cell receptor beta chain was profiled in a study of shared clonotypes between healthy human individuals (TCRdb year 2020). Study-level background: Three men and a couple of women, aged 18 to 49 years, made up the cohort. Per donor, leukapheresis produced somewhere between about 0.94 and 9 billion PBMCs. For each donor, CD4 naive and CD4 memory were each run on three plates, CD8 naive on two plates, and CD8 memory on one plate. Libraries were prepared and TCR repertoires were sequenced by different laboratories using diverse techniques, in order to increase sequencing depth and limit assay-specific biases. Blood TCR repertoires of five healthy adults were deeply sequenced to estimate repertoire size and the extent of clonotype sharing between individuals.

To note about this clone: What antigen it recognizes has not been identified. No clone much larger than this one lies a single base away; base qualities are absent. The same CDR3 is also encoded by other DNA sequences in this sample.

The paper as a whole reports these results and caveats: Compared with non-shared clonotypes, clonotypes shared by all four sorted-subset donors had higher generation probabilities. Pairwise subsampling led to the expectation that sequencing depth would affect the degree of clonotype sharing among donors. The small number of donors limited the genetic and exposure-history diversity represented. Sharing across a few donors was observed for around 5% of naive CD4, 3% to 3.5% of naive CD8, 2% to 2.5% of memory CD4, and roughly 0.4% of memory CD8 clonotypes. Larger estimated clonotype richness was generally found for naive subsets than for memory subsets. Incomplete sequencing was indicated by rarefaction of sorted-subset datasets, despite the large sequencing depth. Sampling was restricted to blood, and TCR repertoires in tissues likely differ from the TCR repertoires found in blood.

Donors were healthy HIV-negative adults with no recently reported acute infections or vaccinations. Every donor was a Caucasian adult residing in Nashville, Tennessee, USA. Magnetic negative selection was used to enrich CD4+ T cells, after which naive cells were positively selected on CD45RA and the negative fraction became the memory subset. Blood was collected by leukapheresis, and PBMCs were isolated by Ficoll-Histopaque density gradient centrifugation and then cryopreserved in liquid nitrogen vapor phase. Analytical flow cytometry was used to check the purity and quantity of every magnetically sorted T cell population. Genomic DNA was isolated from every sorted fraction and measured by UV absorbance on a Nanodrop 2000c. The CDR3, from cysteine to phenylalanine, totals 14 residues. CDR3 DNA only is kept here, 42 bases in frame from base 1. CDR1 and CDR2 are drawn from the germline V gene: SGDLS, YYNGEE. V is shortened by 2 bases, J by 1 base, and the region joining them spans 8 bases.

Using the deep immunoSEQ assay, TCR CDR3 regions were amplified from genomic DNA by multiplex PCR. For each cell subset, the extracted genomic DNA was distributed evenly across all wells of several immunoSEQ 96-well plates, and each plate served as one replicate. For sorted subsets, approximately 210 ng of genomic DNA, equivalent to 25,000 to 35,000 T cell genomes, went into each replicate PCR. Purified libraries were measured with a Qubit 3.0 fluorometer, size-checked on a Bioanalyzer 2100, and measured again with the KAPA Library Quantification kit. A separate single-read 150-cycle Illumina NextSeq 550 flow cell was used to sequence each immunoSEQ 96-well plate. On the study's bioinformatics: Because the immunoSEQ output held only junctional sequences and lacked quality scores, the filtering could not match the filtering applied to full-length reads. Sequences were annotated with PyIR, a Python wrapper for IgBLAST v1.9, and V/J genes and CDR3 were assigned using IMGT germline references. Reads with weak V/J assignments (E-value above 1e-6), missing CDR3, stop codons, out-of-frame junctions, or ambiguous translated residues were removed. V3J clonotypes were defined as sequences sharing an identical inferred V gene, J gene, and CDR3 amino acid sequence. To compute the percentage overlap between repertoires, the number of shared unique clonotypes was divided by the size of the smaller repertoire. Three approaches were used to assess repertoire richness: RTK rarefaction, the Chao1 estimator, and Recon v2.1 estimates of unobserved clonotypes. OLGA was used to compute generation probabilities for all TCRbeta clonotypes that the gDNA method yielded from a handful of donors. As stored in TCRdb, this immuneACCESS dataset retains in-frame rearrangements with V and J assigned. A fraction of the clones does not appear; measured against another copy, unresolved V genes explain less than half of the discrepancy, and the remainder lacks a known reason. The V and J calls and clone size come from that table; D and trimming were worked out from the DNA. The sample table contains a few million clones; only one count was recorded for approximately 94% of them. 0.11% to 0.15% of the sample lies in the top ten.

The chain is assembled from TRBV9 and TRBJ2-3; confidence is insufficient to name the D gene. Sequenced input: naive CD4+ T cells sorted from blood. The cell subset or site label, as the study defines it: CD45RA+ positively selected. The sequence derives from a man between 18 and 35 years old in good health. The CDR3 protein sequence reads: CASSVSPGTDTQYF. In nucleotide form, the sequence is TGTGCCAGCAGCGTGAGCCCCGGCACAGATACGCAGTATTTT. This CDR3, with the reference TRBV9 and TRBJ2-3 proteins standing in past its ends, gives the full variable domain DSGVTQTPKHLITATGQRVTLRCSPRSGDLSVYWYQQSLDQGLQFLIQYYNGEERAKGNILERFSAQQFPDLHSELNLSSLELGDSALYFCASSVSPGTDTQYFGPGTRLTVL.